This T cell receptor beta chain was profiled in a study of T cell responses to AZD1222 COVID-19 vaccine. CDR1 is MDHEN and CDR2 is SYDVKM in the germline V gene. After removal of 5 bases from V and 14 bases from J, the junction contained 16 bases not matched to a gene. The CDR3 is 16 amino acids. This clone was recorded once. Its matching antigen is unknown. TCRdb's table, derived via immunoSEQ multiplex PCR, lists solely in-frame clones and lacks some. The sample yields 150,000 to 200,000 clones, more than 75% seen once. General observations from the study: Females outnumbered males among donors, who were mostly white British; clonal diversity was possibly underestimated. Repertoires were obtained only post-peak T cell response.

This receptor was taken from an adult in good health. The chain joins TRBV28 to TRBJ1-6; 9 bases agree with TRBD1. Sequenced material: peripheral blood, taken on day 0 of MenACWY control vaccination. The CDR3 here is CASSATGGSIRPALHF. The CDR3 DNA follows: TGTGCCAGCAGTGCCACAGGGGGCTCGATCCGTCCGGCCCTCCACTTT.